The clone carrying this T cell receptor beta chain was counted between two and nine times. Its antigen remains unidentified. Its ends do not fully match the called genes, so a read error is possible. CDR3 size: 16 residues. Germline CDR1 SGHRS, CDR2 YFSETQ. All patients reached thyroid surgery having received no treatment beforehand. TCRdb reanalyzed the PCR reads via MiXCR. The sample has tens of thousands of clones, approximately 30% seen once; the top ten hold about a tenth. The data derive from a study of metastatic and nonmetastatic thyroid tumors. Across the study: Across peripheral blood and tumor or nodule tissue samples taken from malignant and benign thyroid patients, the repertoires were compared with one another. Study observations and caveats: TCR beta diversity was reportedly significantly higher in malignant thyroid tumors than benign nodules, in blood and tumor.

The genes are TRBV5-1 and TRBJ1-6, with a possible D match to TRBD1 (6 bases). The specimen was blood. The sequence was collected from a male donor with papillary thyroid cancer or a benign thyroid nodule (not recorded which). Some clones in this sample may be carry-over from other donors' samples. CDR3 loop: CASSEGGTPYSSPLHF. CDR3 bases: TGCGCCAGCAGCGAGGGCGGGACACCCTATAGTTCACCCCTCCACTTT.